A single sample is the source of the 22 T cell receptor beta chains below, sequenced in a study of OX40 agonist ivuxolimab in advanced cancers. TCRdb keeps only in-frame clones here, not all; method: immunoSEQ multiplex PCR. The profile shows around 81,000 clones, around 89% of them singletons. Sequencing was performed on CD4+ or CD8+ T cells sorted from blood, taken in a trial of the OX40 agonist ivuxolimab. Receptors were obtained from an adult with an advanced solid tumor such as melanoma, head and neck, liver or kidney cancer.

V is TRBV27 and J is TRBJ1-6, with D unresolved. V gave up 5 bases and J gave up 10 bases, with 18 bases separating them. From germline, CDR1 is MNHEY and CDR2 SMNVEV (reference sequence). This CDR3 spans 15 amino acids. In nucleotides, the CDR3 is TGTGCCAGCAGTCTCTCGATAGGCGTAAGGTCACCCCTCCACTTT. Translating it yields CASSLSIGVRSPLHF.

The chain joins TRBV21-1 to TRBJ1-2; no check of the table's D call, TRBD1, against the DNA was made. TRBV21-1 is recorded as a pseudogene. CDR3 size: 17 residues. CDR3 protein: CASSKLEWGPADYGYTF. In nucleotides, the CDR3 is TGTGCCAGCAGCAAATTGGAATGGGGGCCGGCGGACTATGGCTACACCTTC.

The chain has TRBV28 and TRBJ2-7; D may be TRBD1 (6 bases). Trimming stripped 4 bases from V and 2 bases from J, with 27 bases between. The germline gives CDR1 MDHEN, CDR2 SYDVKM. The CDR3 spans 19 residues. The CDR3 DNA sequence: TGTGCCAGCAGTTATCCGAACCCAGGGGCCCCAATCCCAACCTACGAGCAGTACTTC. Translated: CASSYPNPGAPIPTYEQYF.

This clone was recorded only once. The V and J genes are TRBV5-6 and TRBJ2-7; D uncertain. The germline V and J ends were trimmed by 4 bases and 2 bases, with 16 bases remaining between them. The CDR3 sequence is 15 residues long. Germline assignment: CDR1 SGHDT and CDR2 YYEEEE. The CDR3 nucleotides are TGTGCCAGCAGCCCAAACTGGTTGGGGACCTACGAGCAGTACTTC. Amino acids: CASSPNWLGTYEQYF.

The chain couples TRBV18 to TRBJ2-7, with D possibly TRBD2 on 6 matching bases. The ends were cut back, 3 bases at V and 8 bases at J, with 14 bases in the middle. Germline V gene data show CDR1 as KGHSH and CDR2 as LQKENI. The CDR3 is 13 amino acids. CDR3: CASSPGDSLQQYF. CDR3 sequence (DNA): TGTGCCAGCTCACCTGGGGACTCCCTTCAGCAGTACTTC.

CDR3 amino acids: CASSQVQGVGETQYF. The CDR3 nucleotides are TGTGCCAGCAGCCAAGTACAGGGGGTAGGAGAGACCCAGTACTTC. The chain employs TRBV4-2 and TRBJ2-5, with 8 bases aligning to TRBD1. V lost 1 base to trimming and J lost 4 bases; unmatched junction nucleotides: 5. Germline lookup yields CDR1 LGHNA and CDR2 YNFKEQ. This CDR3 has 15 residues.

This chain uses TRBV5-1 with TRBJ2-5; 7 bases agree with TRBD2. Trimming at V came to 4 bases and at J to 5 bases, leaving 17 bases not matched to a gene. The germline CDR1 and CDR2 sequences are SGHRS and YFSETQ. The CDR3 extends over 17 amino acids. CDR3 in amino acids: CASSVERGLGSRETQYF. In nucleotides, the CDR3 is TGCGCCAGCAGCGTCGAGCGGGGTTTAGGGTCCAGGGAGACCCAGTACTTC.

V gene TRBV5-5 combines with J gene TRBJ2-7, with TRBD2 matching 8 bases. The CDR3 extends over 15 amino acids. Germline V gene data show CDR1 as SGHKS and CDR2 as YYEKEE (reference sequence). Trimming cost V 4 bases and J 4 bases; bases outside gene matches: 10. CDR3 DNA: TGTGCCAGCAGCCACAACCCAGCGGGAGTGTACGAGCAGTACTTC. Protein sequence: CASSHNPAGVYEQYF. Based on the CDR3 plus reference TRBV5-5 and TRBJ2-7, the full variable domain is DAGVTQSPTHLIKTRGQQVTLRCSPISGHKSVSWYQQVLGQGPQFIFQYYEKEERGRGNFPDRFSARQFPNYSSELNVNALLLGDSALYLCASSHNPAGVYEQYFGPGTRLTVT.

This chain joins TRBV2 and TRBJ1-2; TRBD1 matches at 10 bases. J lost 8 bases, V lost 5 bases, and 5 bases had no gene match. The length of the CDR3 is 13 residues. Germline V CDR1 and CDR2: SNHLY, FYNNEI. The CDR3 nucleotides read TGTGCCAGCAGTTTGGGGACAGGGGTAGGCTACACCTTC. The encoded protein is CASSLGTGVGYTF.

This chain links TRBV27 with TRBJ2-3, with D unclear. Trimming pared 1 base from V and 9 bases from J, leaving 11 bases between. CDR1 and CDR2 (germline): MNHEY, SMNVEV (reference sequence). CDR3 length equals 13 residues. CDR3 DNA: TGTGCCAGCAGTTTATATGAAGGGAAAACGCAGTATTTT. Translating it yields CASSLYEGKTQYF.

This clone showed up just once. DNA for the CDR3: TGTGCCAGCAGTGACCTCGAAAGGACTAGCGGAACGGCCCTAGCCAAAAACATTCAGTACTTC. It yields the protein CASSDLERTSGTALAKNIQYF. This rearrangement joins TRBV2 to TRBJ2-4, with TRBD2 matching over 10 bases. The CDR3 covers 21 residues. CDR1 and CDR2 (germline): SNHLY, FYNNEI. The junction had 17 bases not matched to a gene; V was cut back by 3 bases and J by 0 bases.

The genes are TRBV5-1 and TRBJ2-3; 11 nucleotides agree with TRBD2. This CDR3 spans 16 amino acids. The germline CDR1 and CDR2 sequences are SGHRS and YFSETQ. The V and J ends lost 5 bases and 3 bases, in that order; junction bases with no gene match: 8. DNA for the CDR3: TGCGCCAGCAGACCCGGGACTAGCGGTCTGACAGATACGCAGTATTTT. As protein: CASRPGTSGLTDTQYF.

The DNA for the CDR3 is TGTGCCAGCAGCCGGCTAGCGGGAAACACCGGGGAGCTGTTTTTT. Its protein is CASSRLAGNTGELFF. This chain connects TRBV11-1 to TRBJ2-2; 9 positions match TRBD2. This CDR3 spans 15 amino acids. V gave up 5 bases and J gave up 2 bases; unmatched junction bases: 3. Germline V gene lookup returns CDR1 SGHAT and CDR2 FQDESV (reference sequence).

The chain recombines TRBV7-2 with TRBJ1-5, with 7 positions matching TRBD1. CDR1 and CDR2 (germline): SGHTA, FQGNSA. Unmatched junction bases numbered 5, after V lost 2 bases and J lost 4 bases. The CDR3 is 15 residues long. CDR3 in amino acids: CASSLSGGGNQPQHF. In nucleotides, the CDR3 is TGTGCCAGCAGCTTATCAGGGGGAGGAAATCAGCCCCAGCATTTT.

The chain's CDR3 is CASSYRGNTEAFF. CDR3 bases: TGTGCCAGCAGTTACAGGGGGAACACTGAAGCTTTCTTT. The genes are TRBV6-5 and TRBJ1-1; possibly TRBD1 for D (5 bases). Germline CDR1 is MNHEY and CDR2 is SVGAGI. The CDR3 runs to 13 residues. Trimming removed 2 bases from V and 1 base from J, with 5 bases in between.

V and J are TRBV18 and TRBJ2-7; 10 bases match TRBD2. The CDR3 length is 17 residues. Germline trimming cut 0 bases from V and 6 bases from J; bases unmatched to any gene: 11. Germline values: CDR1 KGHSH, CDR2 LQKENI. CDR3 sequence: CASSPPGLAGEFGEQYF. CDR3 bases: TGTGCCAGCTCACCACCGGGGCTAGCGGGAGAGTTTGGCGAGCAGTACTTC.

The V and J genes are TRBV7-9 and TRBJ1-2; D ambiguous. V lost 1 base and J 3 bases, leaving 15 bases between the germline ends. Germline V gene lookup returns CDR1 SEHNR and CDR2 FQNEAQ (reference sequence). The CDR3 is made up of 16 amino acids. The chain's CDR3 is CASSLEGPIRDYGYTF. CDR3 DNA: TGTGCCAGCAGCTTAGAAGGGCCTATACGGGACTATGGCTACACCTTC.

This clone was counted a few times. The CDR3 loop reads CASSLAVDQPQHF. For the CDR3, the DNA is TGTGCCAGCAGCTTAGCGGTGGACCAGCCCCAGCATTTT. This chain joins TRBV7-7 and TRBJ1-5, with unresolved D. Trimming removed 0 bases at V and 7 bases at J, with 7 bases between. The germline CDR1 and CDR2 sequences are SSHAT and FNYEAQ (reference sequence). The CDR3 is 13 residues long.

V and J are TRBV28 and TRBJ2-6, with 8 bases identical to TRBD2. The junction had 7 bases not matched to a gene; V was cut back by 6 bases and J by 3 bases. The CDR3 is 16 residues long. The germline CDR1 and CDR2 sequences are MDHEN and SYDVKM. This CDR3 reads CASRKSGSGGANVLTF. The CDR3 nucleotides are TGTGCCAGCAGGAAAAGCGGGAGCGGTGGGGCCAACGTCCTGACTTTC.

This CDR3 reads CASSSMTGRSPLHF. In DNA form, the CDR3 reads TGTGCCAGCAGCTCGATGACAGGGAGATCACCCCTCCACTTT. The genes are TRBV7-8 and TRBJ1-6, with TRBD1 matching 7 bases. The CDR3 runs 14 residues. The trim removed 4 bases at V and 10 bases at J, leaving 7 bases unmatched. The germline V gene has CDR1 SGHVS and CDR2 FQNEAQ.

The rearrangement links TRBV4-1 to TRBJ2-5, with D tentatively TRBD1 (6 bases). V lost 2 bases, J lost 5 bases, and 12 bases lay in between. The CDR3 consists of 14 residues. Germline V gene lookup returns CDR1 MGHRA and CDR2 YSYEKL. CDR3 residues: CASSQYARGETQYF. As DNA, the CDR3 is TGCGCCAGCAGCCAATATGCTAGGGGGGAGACCCAGTACTTC.

The J gene is TRBJ2-1, the V gene TRBV7-2, with D maybe TRBD2 (6 bases). This CDR3 is 13 amino acids long. The germline V and J ends were trimmed by 4 bases and 9 bases, with 13 bases remaining between them. Germline V gene lookup returns CDR1 SGHTA and CDR2 FQGNSA. The CDR3 nucleotides read TGTGCCAGCAGCTCCGTCGGGAGCAGTGAGCAGTTCTTC. Translating it yields CASSSVGSSEQFF. The whole variable domain, remainder taken from reference TRBV7-2 and TRBJ2-1, is GAGVSQSPSNKVTEKGKDVELRCDPISGHTALYWYRQSLGQGLEFLIYFQGNSAPDKSGLPSDRFSAERTGGSVSTLTIQRTQQEDSAVYLCASSSVGSSEQFFGPGTRLTVL.